This TCR beta chain emerged from a study of beta chain features in type 1 diabetes. The study, taken as a whole, reports: There was a moderate but significant shortening of TCRB CDR3s in all four CD4+ subsets of Type 1 diabetes patients. Whether TCRB rearrangement is influenced by HLA type went unresolved here.

The ends were cut back, 4 bases at V and 1 base at J, with 10 bases in the middle. There are 14 residues in the CDR3. Per germline, CDR1 SGHDN and CDR2 FVKESK. TCRB transcripts that were expressed got sequenced, as all of the isolated RNA had been reverse transcribed. Regulatory, naive and central memory T cell samples averaged approximately 3.8 million reads. Some clones are missing from TCRdb's copy, which holds only in-frame ones; the method was immunoSEQ multiplex PCR. The table lists 240,000 or so clones, 68% of them singletons. Regarding this clone: Its antigen remains unidentified.

The material sequenced was naive CD4+ T cells from blood. The gene calls are TRBV14 and TRBJ2-5; no firm D call. The clonotype was recovered from a man aged 30-40 years in good health. The CDR3 sequence is CASSLIQVQETQYF. The CDR3 coding sequence is TGTGCCAGCAGCCTCATTCAGGTCCAAGAGACCCAGTACTTC.